The 4 T cell receptor beta chains below come from one sample, sequenced in a study of human T cells and chemical hapten exposure (dated by TCRdb to 2020 to 2022). The library was generated by RACE. These reads were obtained on a NextSeq 500. TCRdb applied fastp at Q25 and MiXCR to the public reads, then kept only in-frame beta chains. All rows with the same CDR3 protein become a single entry with the most common DNA and genes. This sample is represented by roughly 71,000 distinct CDR3 sequences; around 10% of them were singletons. In total, the top ten clones hold 1.4% of the sample. What this sample's time point label stands for: patch test 3, about 24 weeks after DPC sensitization. Read against the paper, the sample's treatment or condition label means: therapeutic diphenylcyclopropenone sensitization with weekly scalp DPC. Sequences were derived from whole blood, sampled in connection with sensitization to the hapten diphenylcyclopropenone (DPC). Every receptor here comes from a woman aged 50 to 65 with alopecia areata. Some clones in this sample may be carry-over from other donors' samples.

This clonotype occurred many times. The V and J genes are TRBV5-4 and TRBJ1-1, with D possibly being TRBD1 (5 bases). In germline, CDR1 is SGHNT, CDR2 YYREEE (reference sequence). CDR3 length: 13 amino acids. V was pared by 5 bases and J by 1 base, with 9 bases between. CDR3 DNA: TGTGCCAGCAGGGCAGGGTCGAACACTGAAGCTTTCTTT. This encodes CASRAGSNTEAFF.

This clonotype was counted many times. CDR3 amino acids: CASSQTTRGEQYF. The CDR3 region has the DNA TGTGCCAGCAGCCAAACGACTAGGGGCGAGCAGTACTTC. The genes are TRBV3-1 and TRBJ2-7; maybe TRBD2 (6 bases). Trimming removed 2 bases from V and 6 bases from J, with 11 bases in between. Germline CDR1 reads LGHDT; CDR2 reads YNNKEL (reference sequence). The CDR3 consists of 13 residues.

This clonotype was picked up many times. V and J are TRBV7-2 and TRBJ1-5, with 7 positions matching TRBD1. V trimming: 9 bases; J trimming: 3 bases; junction bases outside the gene matches: 5. Germline CDR1 and CDR2: SGHTA and FQGNSA. There are 13 residues in the CDR3. The CDR3 loop is CASSGQNNQPQHF. Written as DNA, the CDR3 is TGTGCCAGTTCGGGACAGAACAATCAGCCCCAGCATTTT.

This clonotype has only a few counts. The rearrangement joins TRBV6-2 or TRBV6-3 to TRBJ2-1; 12 positions match TRBD2. The V and J ends lost 5 bases and 7 bases, in that order; junction bases with no gene match: 9. CDR1 and CDR2 from the germline V gene are MNHEY and SVGEGT. This CDR3 has 16 residues. As DNA, the CDR3 is TGTGCCAGCAGTCAACGAGGACTAGCGGGGTGGAATGAGCAGTTCTTC. It codes for CASSQRGLAGWNEQFF.